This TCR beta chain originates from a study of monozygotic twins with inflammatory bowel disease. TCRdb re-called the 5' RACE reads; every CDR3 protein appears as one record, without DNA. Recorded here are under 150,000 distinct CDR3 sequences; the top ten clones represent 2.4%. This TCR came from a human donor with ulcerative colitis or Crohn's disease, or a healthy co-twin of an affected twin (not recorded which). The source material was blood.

CDR3 protein: CASTLTGGGTEAFF. The chain recombines TRBV19 with TRBJ1-1; TCRdb lists TRBD1, though no DNA is available to test this call. The germline V gene encodes CDR1 LNHDA and CDR2 SQIVND (reference sequence). CDR3 length equals 14 residues.